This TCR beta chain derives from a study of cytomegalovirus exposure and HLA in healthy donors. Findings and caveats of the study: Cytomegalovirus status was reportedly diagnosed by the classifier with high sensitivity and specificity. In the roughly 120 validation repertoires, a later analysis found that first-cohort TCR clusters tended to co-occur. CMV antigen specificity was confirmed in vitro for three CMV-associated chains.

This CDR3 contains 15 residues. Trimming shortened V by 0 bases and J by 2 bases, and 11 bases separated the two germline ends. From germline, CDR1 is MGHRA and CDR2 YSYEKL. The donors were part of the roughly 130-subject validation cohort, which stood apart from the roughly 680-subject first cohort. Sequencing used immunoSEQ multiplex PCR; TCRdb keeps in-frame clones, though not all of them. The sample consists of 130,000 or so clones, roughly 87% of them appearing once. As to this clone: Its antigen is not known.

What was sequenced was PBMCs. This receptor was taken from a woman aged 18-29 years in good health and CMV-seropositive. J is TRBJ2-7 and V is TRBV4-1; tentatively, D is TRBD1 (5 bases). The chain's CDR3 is CASSQDTGSPYEQYF. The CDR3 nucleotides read TGCGCCAGCAGCCAAGATACAGGCTCCCCCTACGAGCAGTACTTC.